Included here is one T cell receptor (beta chain) sequence, with context. Its target is not known. The data belong to a study of cytomegalovirus exposure and HLA in healthy donors. Study-wide results and limits: Later analysis identified 16,000 or so TCR beta sequences associated with HLA alleles, using a false discovery rate threshold of 0.05. About 87% or about 30% of the time was how often most TCR beta V segments were productive, according to an earlier analysis.

PCR primers comprised 60 Vbeta and 13 Jbeta primers. Produced via immunoSEQ multiplex PCR; TCRdb's table is partial and in-frame only. The repertoire has about 120,000 clones, over 8% of them found once; the top ten carry approximately 3%. With V trimmed by 3 bases and J by 0 bases, 4 bases remained unmatched. Per the germline V gene, CDR1 is SGHAT and CDR2 is FQNNGV. This CDR3 has 16 residues. This sequence joins TRBV11-2 and TRBJ2-3; 9 bases match TRBD1. Input material: PBMCs. This clonotype was obtained from a man in his thirties or forties in good health and CMV-seronegative. CDR3 bases: TGTGCCAGCAGCTTGGGGACAGGGACTAGCACAGATACGCAGTATTTT. Its protein is CASSLGTGTSTDTQYF.